This is a list of T cell receptor beta chains from one sample in a study of sequential checkpoint blockade in melanoma. Sequencing used immunoSEQ multiplex PCR; TCRdb keeps in-frame clones, though not all of them. The sample lists 25,000 to 35,000 clones, about 77% occurring once. Source: CD8+ T cells sorted from blood (inferred from file names), taken from a patient given nivolumab and ipilimumab in sequence. The receptors stem from a human donor with melanoma. CDR3s include the opening cysteine and the closing phenylalanine or tryptophan. A D gene is named only where the DNA matches it firmly. Not all rows give a size; the values are once, few, many and, for expanded clones, a class.

j_call v_call clone_size d_call cdr3_nt cdr3_aa
TRBJ1-1 TRBV5-6 - TRBD1 TGTGCCAGCAGCTTACCCCGGACAGGGTGGGTGAACACTGAAGCTTTCTTT CASSLPRTGWVNTEAFF
TRBJ2-3 TRBV27 - TRBD2 TGTGCCAGCAGCCCACTAGCGGGTCGCACAGATACGCAGTATTTT CASSPLAGRTDTQYF
TRBJ1-2 TRBV2 - TRBD1 TGTGCCAGCAGAGACCCGGACAGGGTTAACTATGGCTACACCTTC CASRDPDRVNYGYTF
TRBJ1-1 TRBV5-1 few - TGCGCCAGCAGCTTTGGGGGCGGTGGCACTGAAGCTTTCTTT CASSFGGGGTEAFF
TRBJ2-7 TRBV9 few TRBD1 TGTGCCAGCAGCGCGACAGGGGGCTACGAGCAGTACTTC CASSATGGYEQYF
TRBJ1-1 TRBV29-1 - - TGCAGCGTGGAGACGGAGGACACTGAAGCTTTCTTT CSVETEDTEAFF
TRBJ1-1 TRBV5-1 - - TGCGCCAGCAGCTGGACATGGGGGGGGCCTGAAGCTTTCTTT CASSWTWGGPEAFF
TRBJ2-1 TRBV7-9 - - TGTGCCAGCAGCTTCCCCGGGGTTATAAATGAGCAGTTCTTC CASSFPGVINEQFF
TRBJ2-1 TRBV4-3 - TRBD2 TGCGCCAGCAGTCGTAGCGGGGGGCCCAGCTCCTACAATGAGCAGTTCTTC CASSRSGGPSSYNEQFF
TRBJ1-5 TRBV4-1 - - TGCGCCAGCAGCCAATCTTCTGGCTCTGATCAGCCCCAGCATTTT CASSQSSGSDQPQHF
TRBJ1-2 TRBV29-1 - TRBD1 TGCAGCGTAGACCTCAGGGGGCTGGGGTATGGCTACACCTTC CSVDLRGLGYGYTF